Following are 9 T cell receptor beta chains from one sample sequenced in a study of shared clonotypes between healthy human individuals. The protocol was immunoSEQ multiplex PCR, while the TCRdb copy is restricted to in-frame clones and leaves out a portion. The data contain roughly 2.5 million clones, around 90% of them singletons. Sequencing was carried out using naive CD4+ T cells sorted from blood. Subset denoted: CD45RA+ positively selected. Source of these receptors: a man between 18 and 35 years old in good health.

The chain recombines TRBV7-2 with TRBJ2-3, with 7 nucleotides matching TRBD2. The CDR3 has 15 amino acids. V shed 5 bases, J shed 4 bases, and the junction held 9 bases outside the gene matches. Germline loops: CDR1 SGHTA, CDR2 FQGNSA. The CDR3: CASSPPTSSPDTQYF. The DNA for the CDR3 is TGTGCCAGCAGCCCCCCGACTAGCTCCCCAGATACGCAGTATTTT.

The chain uses TRBV7-3 and TRBJ2-2; 9 bases agree with TRBD2. The junction had 9 bases not matched to a gene; V was cut back by 4 bases and J by 6 bases. CDR1 is SGHTA, CDR2 FQGTGA, per germline. CDR3 size: 16 residues. The CDR3 sequence: CASSSTSSGVPGELFF. The CDR3, as DNA: TGTGCCAGCAGCTCTACGTCTAGCGGGGTCCCCGGGGAGCTGTTTTTT.

This chain links TRBV5-1 with TRBJ1-2; D unclear. The CDR3 sequence is 15 residues long. V lost 4 bases and J lost 4, with 17 bases in between. Germline CDR1 SGHRS, CDR2 YFSETQ. The chain's CDR3 is CASSEDFGPIYGYTF. In DNA form, the CDR3 reads TGCGCCAGCAGCGAAGATTTTGGCCCTATCTATGGCTACACCTTC.

The chain is built from TRBV7-9 and TRBJ2-5, with 9 bases identical to TRBD1. With V trimmed by 5 bases and J by 4 bases, 11 bases remained unmatched. The germline V gene has CDR1 SEHNR and CDR2 FQNEAQ (reference sequence). The CDR3 contains 16 residues. The CDR3 region has the DNA TGTGCCAGCAGCCGACCCGGGACAGGGACCAGAGAGACCCAGTACTTC. It yields the protein CASSRPGTGTRETQYF.

The chain recombines TRBV7-9 with TRBJ2-7; 9 nucleotides line up with TRBD1. The CDR3 is made up of 16 amino acids. V was clipped by 3 bases and J by 0 bases; unmatched bases: 6. The V gene's germline CDR1 is SEHNR and CDR2 FQNEAQ (reference sequence). In DNA, the CDR3 is TGTGCCAGCAGCTTCGAAGGGACAGGGAGCTCCTACGAGCAGTACTTC. It translates to CASSFEGTGSSYEQYF.

The gene calls are TRBV10-3 and TRBJ2-7; D remains unclear. The CDR3 has 12 residues. The germline V and J ends were trimmed by 0 bases and 5 bases, with 5 bases remaining between them. Germline V gene sequence: CDR1 ENHRY, CDR2 SYGVKD. The CDR3 region is CAISESGNEQYF. The CDR3 region has the DNA TGTGCCATCAGTGAGTCAGGGAACGAGCAGTACTTC.

The V call is TRBV2, the J call TRBJ2-3, with 9 bases identical to TRBD2. The V segment lost 4 bases and the J segment 4 bases; nucleotides outside the gene matches: 9. Germline CDR1 and CDR2: SNHLY and FYNNEI. The CDR3 consists of 16 residues. CDR3 in DNA: TGTGCCAGCAGTGTAGGGCTAGCGGGGACATCAGATACGCAGTATTTT. Translated: CASSVGLAGTSDTQYF.

This chain uses TRBV6-6 with TRBJ1-2; D uncertain. This CDR3 is built from 11 residues. Between the trimmed V and J ends, which lost 4 bases and 7 bases, there was a span of 7 bases. The germline V gene has CDR1 MNHNY and CDR2 SVGAGI (reference sequence). CDR3 in DNA: TGTGCCAGCAGTTCGGCGGCTGGCTACACCTTC. Its translation: CASSSAAGYTF.

This sequence joins TRBV5-1 and TRBJ1-1; TRBD1 matches 9 bases. The germline gives CDR1 SGHRS, CDR2 YFSETQ. V trimming: 4 bases; J trimming: 10 bases; junction bases outside the gene matches: 11. CDR3 length equals 14 residues. As DNA, the CDR3 is TGCGCCAGCAGCACACAGGACAGGGGTGTATTAGCTTTCTTT. Protein product: CASSTQDRGVLAFF.